This T cell receptor (beta chain) was obtained from a study of T cells in localized non-small cell lung cancer. Study observations and caveats: Exceeding tumor, uninvolved adjacent lung had the highest T cell clonality. Paired adjacent lung recovered a median about 60 of the top 100 tumor clones. Patients showing higher blood T cell density tended to see longer overall survival.

This clone was recorded once. The antigen is undetermined. The V and J ends lost 0 bases and 8 bases, in that order; junction bases with no gene match: 13. Germline loops: CDR1 GTSNPN, CDR2 SVGIG (reference sequence). The CDR3 totals 17 residues. Only in-frame clones appear in the TCRdb table, and some are missing; sequencing was by immunoSEQ multiplex PCR. Of 20,000 to 25,000 clones listed, about nine tenths are singletons. The material sequenced was peripheral blood, taken before any cancer treatment. This clonotype was obtained from a man aged 40 to 75 with stage I squamous cell lung carcinoma. The rearrangement links TRBV30 to TRBJ2-1, with 10 bases that match TRBD2. CDR3 DNA sequence: TGTGCCTGGAGTGTACTACTGTTAGCGGGGGGCGCAGATGAGCAGTTCTTC. Protein sequence: CAWSVLLLAGGADEQFF.